The sequence of this T cell receptor beta chain was determined in a study of beta chain features in type 1 diabetes. Findings of the study overall: People with Type 1 diabetes carried modestly yet significantly shorter TCRB CDR3s in all four CD4+ subsets.

This clone was recorded a few times. Its antigen is currently unknown. Trimming took 3 bases from V and 5 from J, leaving 8 bases between them. The CDR3 is 12 amino acids. The germline V gene has CDR1 SGDLS and CDR2 YYNGEE. What was sequenced were expressed TCRB transcripts, since all of the isolated RNA had been reverse transcribed. Sequencing was performed with immunoSEQ multiplex PCR; in TCRdb, only in-frame clones are kept and a portion is missing. This table holds 200,000 to 250,000 clones, under 20% found once. The rearrangement links TRBV9 to TRBJ2-5, with a weak D call TRBD2 (5 bases). The receptor's source is a man aged 25-40 years with type 1 diabetes. Sequencing used naive CD4+ T cells from blood. The DNA of the CDR3 is TGTGCCAGCAGCGATTGGAGGGAGACCCAGTACTTC. Amino acids: CASSDWRETQYF.